One T cell receptor (beta chain) is described in this entry. These data originate in a study of shared T cell receptors in the human thymus. The repertoire was sequenced with immunoSEQ multiplex PCR; TCRdb's copy has only in-frame clones and lacks some. The sample has 650,000 to 950,000 clones; roughly 85% are singletons. Germline assignment: CDR1 MNHNY and CDR2 SVGAGI (reference sequence). V shed 5 bases, J shed 3 bases, and the junction held 7 bases outside the gene matches. The CDR3 runs to 16 residues. This same sample was also part of a study on human thymus T cells.

The sample comprised thymocytes. The sequence came from a girl less than two years old with a congenital heart defect. The rearrangement links TRBV6-6 to TRBJ2-2, with 9 bases fitting TRBD1. This CDR3 is CASSPTGGADTGELFF. The CDR3 nucleotides are TGTGCCAGCAGTCCTACAGGGGGCGCGGACACCGGGGAGCTGTTTTTT.